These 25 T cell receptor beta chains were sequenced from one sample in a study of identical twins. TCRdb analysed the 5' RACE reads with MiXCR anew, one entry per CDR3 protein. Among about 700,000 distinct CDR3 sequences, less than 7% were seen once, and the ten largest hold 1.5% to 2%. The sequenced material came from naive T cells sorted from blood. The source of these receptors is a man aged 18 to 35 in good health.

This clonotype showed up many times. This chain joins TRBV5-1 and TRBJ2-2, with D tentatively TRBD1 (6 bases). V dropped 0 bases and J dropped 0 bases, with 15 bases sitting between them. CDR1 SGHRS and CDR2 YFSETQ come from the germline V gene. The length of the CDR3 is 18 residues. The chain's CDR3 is CASSLVGHSFANTGELFF. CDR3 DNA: TGCGCCAGCAGCTTGGTGGGACACTCATTCGCGAACACCGGGGAGCTGTTTTTT.

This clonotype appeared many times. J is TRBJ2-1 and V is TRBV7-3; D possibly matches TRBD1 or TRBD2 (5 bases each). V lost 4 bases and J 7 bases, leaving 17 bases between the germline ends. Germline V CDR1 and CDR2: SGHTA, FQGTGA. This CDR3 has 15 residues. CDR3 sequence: CASSWTGTPGNEQFF. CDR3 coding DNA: TGTGCCAGCAGCTGGACCGGGACCCCGGGAAATGAGCAGTTCTTC.

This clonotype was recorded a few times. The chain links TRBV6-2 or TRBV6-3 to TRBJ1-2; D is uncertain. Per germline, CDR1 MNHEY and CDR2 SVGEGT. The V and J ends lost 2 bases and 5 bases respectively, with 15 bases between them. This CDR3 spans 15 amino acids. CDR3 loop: CASSYAAVRVYGYTF. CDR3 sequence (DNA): TGTGCCAGCAGTTACGCTGCGGTTAGGGTTTATGGCTACACCTTC.

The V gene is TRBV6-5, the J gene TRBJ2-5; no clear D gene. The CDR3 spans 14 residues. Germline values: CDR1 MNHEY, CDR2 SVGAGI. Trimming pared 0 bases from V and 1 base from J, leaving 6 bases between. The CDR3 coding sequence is TGTGCCAGCAGTTACTCAGTTCTCCAAGAGACCCAGTACTTC. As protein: CASSYSVLQETQYF.

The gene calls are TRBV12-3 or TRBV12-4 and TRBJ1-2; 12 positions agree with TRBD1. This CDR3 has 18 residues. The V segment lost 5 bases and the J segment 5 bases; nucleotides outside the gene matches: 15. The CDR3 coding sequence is TGTGCCAGCAGTAACCCAGCCGGGACAGGGGGCCGAAGATATGGCTACACCTTC. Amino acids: CASSNPAGTGGRRYGYTF.

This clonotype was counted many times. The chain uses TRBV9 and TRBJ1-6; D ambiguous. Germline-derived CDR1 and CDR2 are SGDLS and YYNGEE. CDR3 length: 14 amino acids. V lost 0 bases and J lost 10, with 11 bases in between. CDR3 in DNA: TGTGCCAGCAGCGTAGATATGGTGGGCTCACCCCTCCACTTT. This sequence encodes CASSVDMVGSPLHF.

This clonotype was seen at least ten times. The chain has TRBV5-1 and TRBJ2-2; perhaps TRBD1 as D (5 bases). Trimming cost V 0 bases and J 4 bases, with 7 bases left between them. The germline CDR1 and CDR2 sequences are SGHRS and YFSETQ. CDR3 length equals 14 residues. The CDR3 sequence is CASSLEGSTGELFF. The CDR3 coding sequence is TGCGCCAGCAGCTTGGAGGGGTCCACCGGGGAGCTGTTTTTT.

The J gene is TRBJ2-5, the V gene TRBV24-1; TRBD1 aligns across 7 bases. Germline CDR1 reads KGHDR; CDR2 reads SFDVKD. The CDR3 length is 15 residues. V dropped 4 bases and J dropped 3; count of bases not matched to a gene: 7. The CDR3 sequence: CATSEQGTAKETQYF. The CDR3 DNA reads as TGTGCCACCAGTGAACAAGGGACAGCCAAAGAGACCCAGTACTTC.

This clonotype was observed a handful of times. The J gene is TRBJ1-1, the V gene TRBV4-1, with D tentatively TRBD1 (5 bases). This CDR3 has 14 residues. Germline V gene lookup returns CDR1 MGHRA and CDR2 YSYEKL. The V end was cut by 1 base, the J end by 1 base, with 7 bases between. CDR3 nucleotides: TGCGCCAGCAGCCAAGTCGGGGCGAACACTGAAGCTTTCTTT. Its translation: CASSQVGANTEAFF.

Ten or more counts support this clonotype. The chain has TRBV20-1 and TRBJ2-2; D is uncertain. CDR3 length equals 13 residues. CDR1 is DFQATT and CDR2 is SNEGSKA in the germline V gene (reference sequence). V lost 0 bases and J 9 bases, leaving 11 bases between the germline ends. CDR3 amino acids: CSARDTVTRELFF. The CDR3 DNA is TGCAGTGCTAGAGATACGGTAACCCGGGAGCTGTTTTTT.

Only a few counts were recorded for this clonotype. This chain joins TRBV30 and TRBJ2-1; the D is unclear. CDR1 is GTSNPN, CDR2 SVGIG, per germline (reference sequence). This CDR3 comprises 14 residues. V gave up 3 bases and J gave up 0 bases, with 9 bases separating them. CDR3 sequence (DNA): TGTGCCTGGAGGCACTCGAGCTCCTACAATGAGCAGTTCTTC. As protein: CAWRHSSSYNEQFF.

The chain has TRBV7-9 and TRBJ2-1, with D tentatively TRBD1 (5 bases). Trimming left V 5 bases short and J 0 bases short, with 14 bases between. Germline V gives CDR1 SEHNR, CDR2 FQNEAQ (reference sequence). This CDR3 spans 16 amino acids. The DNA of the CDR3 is TGTGCCAGCAGCGGAACAGGAATGCGCTCCTACAATGAGCAGTTCTTC. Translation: CASSGTGMRSYNEQFF.

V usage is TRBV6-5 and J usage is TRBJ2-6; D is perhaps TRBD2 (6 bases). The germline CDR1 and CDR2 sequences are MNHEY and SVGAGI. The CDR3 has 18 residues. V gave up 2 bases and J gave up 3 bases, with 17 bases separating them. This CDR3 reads CASSYEVAALGGANVLTF. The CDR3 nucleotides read TGTGCCAGCAGTTACGAGGTAGCGGCCCTAGGTGGGGCCAACGTCCTGACTTTC.

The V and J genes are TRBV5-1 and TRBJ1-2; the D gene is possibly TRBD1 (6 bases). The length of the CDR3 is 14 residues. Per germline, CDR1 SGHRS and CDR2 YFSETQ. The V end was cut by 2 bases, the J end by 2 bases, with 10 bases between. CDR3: CASSFQGRNYGYTF. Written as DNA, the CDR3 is TGCGCCAGCAGCTTTCAGGGGCGAAACTATGGCTACACCTTC.

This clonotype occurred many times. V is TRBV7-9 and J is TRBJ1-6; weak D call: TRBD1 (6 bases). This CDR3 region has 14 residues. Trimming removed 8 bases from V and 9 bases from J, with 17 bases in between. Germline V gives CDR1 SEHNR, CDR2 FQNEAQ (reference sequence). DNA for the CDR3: TGTGCCAGCGGAGGAGGGGGGATCAGTTCACCCCTCCACTTT. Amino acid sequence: CASGGGGISSPLHF.

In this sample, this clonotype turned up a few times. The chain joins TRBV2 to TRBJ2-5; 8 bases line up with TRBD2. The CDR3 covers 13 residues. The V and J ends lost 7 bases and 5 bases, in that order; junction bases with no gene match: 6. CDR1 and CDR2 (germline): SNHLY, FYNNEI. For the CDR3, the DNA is TGTGCCAGCAAAGCGGGAGTCTGGGAGACCCAGTACTTC. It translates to CASKAGVWETQYF. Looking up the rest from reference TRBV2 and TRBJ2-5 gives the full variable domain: EPEVTQTPSHQVTQMGQEVILRCVPISNHLYFYWYRQILGQKVEFLVSFYNNEISEKSEIFDDQFSVERPDGSNFTLKIRSTKLEDSAMYFCASKAGVWETQYFGPGTRLLVL.

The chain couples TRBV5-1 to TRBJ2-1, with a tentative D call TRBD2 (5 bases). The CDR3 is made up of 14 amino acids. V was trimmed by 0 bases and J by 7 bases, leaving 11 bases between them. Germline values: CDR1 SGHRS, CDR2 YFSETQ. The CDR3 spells CASSLDFGGNEQFF. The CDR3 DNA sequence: TGCGCCAGCAGCTTGGATTTCGGAGGAAATGAGCAGTTCTTC.

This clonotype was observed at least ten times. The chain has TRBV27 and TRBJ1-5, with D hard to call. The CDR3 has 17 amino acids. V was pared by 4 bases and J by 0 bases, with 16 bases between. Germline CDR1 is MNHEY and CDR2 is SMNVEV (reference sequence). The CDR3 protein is CASSWRGSGYSNQPQHF. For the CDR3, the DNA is TGTGCCAGCAGTTGGCGGGGATCGGGGTATAGCAATCAGCCCCAGCATTTT.

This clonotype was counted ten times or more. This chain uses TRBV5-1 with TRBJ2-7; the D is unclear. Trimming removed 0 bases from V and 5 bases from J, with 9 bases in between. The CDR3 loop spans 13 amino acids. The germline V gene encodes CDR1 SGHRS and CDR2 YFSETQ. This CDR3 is CASSLGPGDEQYV. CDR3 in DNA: TGCGCCAGCAGCTTGGGGCCCGGTGACGAGCAGTACGTC.

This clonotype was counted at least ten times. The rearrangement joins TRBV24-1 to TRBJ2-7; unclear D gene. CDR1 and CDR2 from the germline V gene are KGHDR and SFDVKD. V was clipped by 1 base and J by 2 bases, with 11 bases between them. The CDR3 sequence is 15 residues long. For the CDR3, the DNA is TGTGCCACCAGTGATTTTAGACGGCGACCCTACGAGCAGTACTTC. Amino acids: CATSDFRRRPYEQYF.

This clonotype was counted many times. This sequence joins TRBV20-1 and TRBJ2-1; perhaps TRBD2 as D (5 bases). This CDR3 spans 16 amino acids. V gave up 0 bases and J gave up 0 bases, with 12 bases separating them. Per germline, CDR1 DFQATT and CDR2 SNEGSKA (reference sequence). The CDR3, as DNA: TGCAGTGCTAGAGATCTAGCTCACTACTCCTACAATGAGCAGTTCTTC. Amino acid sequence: CSARDLAHYSYNEQFF.

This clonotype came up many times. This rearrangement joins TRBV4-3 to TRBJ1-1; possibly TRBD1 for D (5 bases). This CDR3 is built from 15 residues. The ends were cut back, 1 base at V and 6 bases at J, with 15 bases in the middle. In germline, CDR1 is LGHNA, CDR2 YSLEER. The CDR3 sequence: CASSQGGTGTAEAFF. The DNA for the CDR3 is TGCGCCAGCAGCCAAGGCGGGACCGGCACCGCTGAAGCTTTCTTT.

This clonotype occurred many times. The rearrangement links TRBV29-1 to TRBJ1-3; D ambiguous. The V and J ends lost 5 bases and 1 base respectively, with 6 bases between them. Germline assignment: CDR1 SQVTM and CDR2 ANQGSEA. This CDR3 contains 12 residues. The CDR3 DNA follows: TGCAGCGTTCGTACTTCTGGAAACACCATATATTTT. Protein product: CSVRTSGNTIYF. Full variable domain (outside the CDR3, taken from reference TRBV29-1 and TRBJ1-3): SAVISQKPSRDICQRGTSLTIQCQVDSQVTMMFWYRQQPGQSLTLIATANQGSEATYESGFVIDKFPISRPNLTFSTLTVSNMSPEDSSIYLCSVRTSGNTIYFGEGSWLTVV.

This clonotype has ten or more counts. CDR3 bases: TGTGCCACCAGTGGCGGACAGGGGTTAAACATTCAGTACTTC. Translated: CATSGGQGLNIQYF. V gene TRBV24-1 combines with J gene TRBJ2-4, with 9 bases that match TRBD1. CDR3 length equals 14 residues. V gave up 5 bases and J gave up 6 bases; unmatched junction bases: 4. CDR1 is KGHDR and CDR2 is SFDVKD in the germline V gene.

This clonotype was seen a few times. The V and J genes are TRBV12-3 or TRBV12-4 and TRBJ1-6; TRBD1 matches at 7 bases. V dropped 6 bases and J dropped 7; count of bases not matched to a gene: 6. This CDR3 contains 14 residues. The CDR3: CASRLGQLNSPLHF. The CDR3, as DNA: TGTGCCAGCAGACTGGGACAGTTGAATTCACCCCTCCACTTT.